What follows describes a single T cell receptor beta chain. Its antigen is undetermined. Sequencing was performed with immunoSEQ multiplex PCR; in TCRdb, only in-frame clones are kept and a portion is missing. Counted here are about 220,000 clones, about 89% occurring once; the ten biggest clones make up roughly 1%. The CDR3 totals 16 residues. In germline, CDR1 is MNHEY, CDR2 SVGAGI. Deletions cut 2 bases from V and 0 bases from J, with 8 bases between. These donors were members of the approximately 110-subject validation cohort, a group separate from the approximately 670-subject first cohort. This entry comes from a study of cytomegalovirus exposure and HLA in healthy donors. On the study more broadly: The 90 to 150 validation repertoires were produced on the same platform as the 670 or so repertoires of the first cohort. This was reported in a later analysis. General observations from the study: Reported performance of the classifier showed diagnosis of cytomegalovirus status with high specificity and sensitivity. Cytomegalovirus-associated TCR beta chains were listed, numbering some 150.

This sequence was found in a woman aged 18-29 years in good health and CMV-seronegative. The specimen was PBMCs. The chain couples TRBV6-5 to TRBJ2-6; no definite D call. The CDR3 reads CASSYADNSGANVLTF. CDR3 in DNA: TGTGCCAGCAGTTACGCAGACAACTCTGGGGCCAACGTCCTGACTTTC.